Presented here are 23 T cell receptor beta chains from one specimen sequenced in a study of blood T cell repertoires in COVID-19 (dated by TCRdb to 2018 to 2020). Receptor libraries were prepared by the immunoSEQ multiplex PCR assay. The table comes from immuneACCESS by way of TCRdb, which keeps in-frame sequences with V and J called. Part of the clones is missing from these tables; in studies checked, under half for an unresolved V gene and the rest for unknown reasons. Counted in this sample were approximately 11,000 clones; over 75% of them appeared once. Over 4.5% of the sample lies in the top ten. The sequenced sample was peripheral blood. The receptors shown here come from a human donor in a cohort sampled during active COVID-19.

The V gene is TRBV3-1 (or the pseudogene TRBV3-2), the J gene TRBJ2-5; 13 bases align to TRBD2. Germline CDR1 and CDR2: LGHDT and YNNKEL (reference sequence). Losses at the gene ends were 1 base for V and 4 bases for J; bases not matched to a gene: 12. This CDR3 region has 19 residues. The CDR3 is CASSQVLAGGPRFRETQYF. CDR3 in DNA: TGTGCCAGCAGCCAAGTACTAGCGGGAGGGCCTCGGTTCCGAGAGACCCAGTACTTC.

The chain uses TRBV5-1 and TRBJ1-4, with D hard to call. Trimming stripped 4 bases from V and 4 bases from J, with 8 bases between. CDR3 length: 13 residues. In germline, CDR1 is SGHRS, CDR2 YFSETQ. CDR3 bases: TGCGCCAGCAGCGTAGAGGATAATGAAAAACTGTTTTTT. The encoded protein is CASSVEDNEKLFF.

The rearrangement joins TRBV4-1 to TRBJ2-2; D is unresolved. The V end lost 3 bases, the J end lost 7 bases, and 6 bases lay between the germline ends. Germline CDR1 and CDR2: MGHRA and YSYEKL. This CDR3 contains 12 residues. Here the CDR3 DNA reads TGCGCCAGCAGCCACCCCGGCGGGGAGCTGTTTTTT. Protein: CASSHPGGELFF.

V and J are TRBV15 and TRBJ2-1; 10 nucleotides line up with TRBD2. CDR3 size: 16 residues. V lost 1 base, J lost 5 bases, and 5 bases stayed unmatched. Germline loops: CDR1 LNHNV, CDR2 YYDKDF (reference sequence). The DNA for the CDR3 is TGTGCCACCAGCAGAGGGGGGAGCGGGAGGGACAATGAGCAGTTCTTC. Its protein is CATSRGGSGRDNEQFF. Supplemented by reference TRBV15 and TRBJ2-1, the full variable domain reads DAMVIQNPRYQVTQFGKPVTLSCSQTLNHNVMYWYQQKSSQAPKLLFHYYDKDFNNEADTPDNFQSRRPNTSFCFLDIRSPGLGDTAMYLCATSRGGSGRDNEQFFGPGTRLTVL.

Only one count was recorded for this clone. The rearrangement links TRBV3-1 (or the pseudogene TRBV3-2) to TRBJ1-5, with no clear D. This CDR3 is built from 13 residues. Looked up from germline, CDR1 is LGHDT and CDR2 is YNNKEL (reference sequence). The ends were cut back, 1 base at V and 2 bases at J, with 3 bases in the middle. The CDR3 DNA is TGTGCCAGCAGCCAAGTAGGCAATCAGCCCCAGCATTTT. As protein: CASSQVGNQPQHF.

V is TRBV27 and J is TRBJ2-3; a possible D gene is TRBD2 (5 bases). Per the germline V gene, CDR1 is MNHEY and CDR2 is SMNVEV (reference sequence). Trimming cost V 8 bases and J 3 bases, with 15 bases left between them. The CDR3 runs 14 residues. This CDR3 is CASRLAGPTDTQYF. In DNA, the CDR3 is TGTGCCAGCCGACTTGCGGGCCCAACAGATACGCAGTATTTT.

The V call is TRBV21-1, the J call TRBJ1-1; no check of the table's D call, TRBD1, against the DNA was made. TRBV21-1 is recorded as a pseudogene. This CDR3 is built from 17 residues. For the CDR3, the DNA is TGTGCCAGCACTAAGGGGGTCCGAGGGAGAAGGAACACTGAAGCTTTCTTT. This gives the protein CASTKGVRGRRNTEAFF.

The chain has TRBV15 and TRBJ2-1; D might be TRBD1 (5 bases). The CDR3 runs 14 residues. The germline CDR1 and CDR2 sequences are LNHNV and YYDKDF (reference sequence). V lost 4 bases to trimming and J lost 2 bases, with 9 bases between them. CDR3 amino acids: CATSKLRAYNEQFF. DNA of the CDR3: TGTGCCACCAGCAAGCTCAGGGCCTACAATGAGCAGTTCTTC.

The chain uses TRBV11-2 and TRBJ2-2; a weak D match, TRBD2 (6 bases). Per germline, CDR1 SGHAT and CDR2 FQNNGV. The length of the CDR3 is 15 residues. V lost 3 bases and J 4 bases, leaving 12 bases between the germline ends. DNA for the CDR3: TGTGCCAGCAGCTTCGGAGGGCCGGGCACCGGGGAGCTGTTTTTT. The encoded protein is CASSFGGPGTGELFF.

The V gene is TRBV6-4, the J gene TRBJ2-7; a weak D match, TRBD1 (6 bases). The V end was cut by 7 bases, the J end by 5 bases, with 24 bases between. Germline lookup yields CDR1 MRHNA and CDR2 SNTAGT. The CDR3 is 16 residues long. The CDR3 DNA reads TGTGCCAGCACTGGCCGATTCCGGGACACCGCTCACGAGCAGTACTTC. It specifies CASTGRFRDTAHEQYF.

This sequence joins TRBV29-1 and TRBJ1-4; D might be TRBD1 (5 bases). Trimming took off 6 bases at V and 4 bases at J, with 15 bases between the two ends. The CDR3 loop spans 14 amino acids. Germline V gives CDR1 SQVTM, CDR2 ANQGSEA. CDR3 protein: CSVSGAGINEKLFF. Here the CDR3 DNA reads TGCAGCGTGAGCGGGGCGGGGATTAATGAAAAACTGTTTTTT.

This clone was observed once. CDR3 residues: CASSLAVSSRNEQFF. In DNA form, the CDR3 reads TGCGCCAGCAGCTTGGCCGTGAGTAGCCGCAATGAGCAGTTCTTC. This chain uses TRBV5-1 with TRBJ2-1; D is unclear. The CDR3 loop spans 15 amino acids. Per germline, CDR1 SGHRS and CDR2 YFSETQ. V lost 0 bases and J lost 6, with 13 bases in between.

The J gene is TRBJ2-7, the V gene TRBV3-1 (or the pseudogene TRBV3-2); D gene uncertain. This CDR3 comprises 12 residues. V lost 0 bases, J lost 2 bases, and 2 bases lay in between. The germline V gene has CDR1 LGHDT and CDR2 YNNKEL (reference sequence). The CDR3 loop reads CASSQDTYEQYF. The CDR3 bases are TGTGCCAGCAGCCAAGATACCTACGAGCAGTACTTC.

The V gene is TRBV5-6, the J gene TRBJ2-1; 7 bases are shared with TRBD1. Losses at the gene ends were 2 bases for V and 11 bases for J; bases not matched to a gene: 4. The CDR3 is 12 residues long. Germline V CDR1 and CDR2: SGHDT, YYEEEE. The CDR3 DNA follows: TGTGCCAGCAGCTTAGGGGGCGCGCAGCAGTTCTTC. Protein product: CASSLGGAQQFF.

The V call is TRBV5-1, the J call TRBJ1-1; 7 bases line up with TRBD1. Trimming at V came to 4 bases and at J to 0 bases, leaving 6 bases not matched to a gene. Germline assignment: CDR1 SGHRS and CDR2 YFSETQ. This CDR3 is 15 amino acids long. CDR3 sequence: CASSRGGQLNTEAFF. CDR3 in DNA: TGCGCCAGCAGCCGGGGGGGACAGCTGAACACTGAAGCTTTCTTT.

The gene calls are TRBV11-2 and TRBJ2-7; 10 bases map to TRBD1. CDR1 and CDR2 from the germline V gene are SGHAT and FQNNGV. J gave up 3 bases and V 3 bases, and 14 bases lay outside the gene matches. This CDR3 contains 18 residues. The CDR3 coding sequence is TGTGCCAGCAGCTTTACACCCGGGACAGGGGCTTATATCTACGAGCAGTACTTC. Amino acid sequence: CASSFTPGTGAYIYEQYF.

V gene TRBV29-1 combines with J gene TRBJ2-7, with 9 bases matching TRBD1. V dropped 3 bases and J dropped 6; count of bases not matched to a gene: 6. The CDR3 totals 13 residues. The V gene's germline CDR1 is SQVTM and CDR2 ANQGSEA. The CDR3 region is CSVDPGQGREQYF. In DNA form, the CDR3 reads TGCAGCGTTGACCCGGGACAGGGACGCGAGCAGTACTTC.

In nucleotides, the CDR3 is TGTGCCAGTTGGACTAGCGGGAACTCTGGGGCCAACGTCCTGACTTTC. The encoded protein is CASWTSGNSGANVLTF. The chain has TRBV28 and TRBJ2-6, with 12 bases fitting TRBD2. The CDR3 is made up of 16 amino acids. Germline lookup yields CDR1 MDHEN and CDR2 SYDVKM. Trimming at V came to 9 bases and at J to 0 bases, leaving 3 bases not matched to a gene.

The V call is TRBV6-5, the J call TRBJ2-7, with a tentative D call TRBD2 (5 bases). CDR1 is MNHEY and CDR2 is SVGAGI in the germline V gene. V was clipped by 6 bases and J by 0 bases, with 12 bases between them. The CDR3 runs 14 residues. CDR3 amino acids: CASRLTGSSYEQYF. As DNA, the CDR3 is TGTGCCAGCAGGCTGACTGGGAGCTCCTACGAGCAGTACTTC.

This clone was seen a handful of times. The CDR3 nucleotides are TGTGCCAGCACCCTGACAGGAAACACCGGGGAGCTGTTTTTT. Protein: CASTLTGNTGELFF. The chain is built from TRBV2 and TRBJ2-2, with D possibly being TRBD1 (6 bases). This CDR3 spans 14 amino acids. Germline V gives CDR1 SNHLY, CDR2 FYNNEI. The ends were cut back, 7 bases at V and 2 bases at J, with 11 bases in the middle.

This rearrangement joins TRBV28 to TRBJ1-3, with a weak D call TRBD1 (6 bases). The germline gives CDR1 MDHEN, CDR2 SYDVKM. The CDR3 length is 17 residues. The V end was cut by 1 base, the J end by 3 bases, with 16 bases between. The CDR3 sequence: CASSLSLSGTYGNTIYF. The CDR3 nucleotides read TGTGCCAGCAGTTTATCTCTCTCCGGGACATATGGAAACACCATATATTTT.

V is TRBV5-1 and J is TRBJ2-1; 11 bases are a match to TRBD2. V lost 1 base to trimming and J lost 7 bases; unmatched junction nucleotides: 4. This CDR3 comprises 15 residues. Germline loops: CDR1 SGHRS, CDR2 YFSETQ. The CDR3 coding sequence is TGCGCCAGCAGCTTGAGGGGACTAGCGGCGAATGAGCAGTTCTTC. This sequence encodes CASSLRGLAANEQFF.

This clone was seen a handful of times. V and J are TRBV4-1 and TRBJ1-2; 7 positions match TRBD1. This CDR3 spans 15 amino acids. Unmatched junction bases numbered 10, after V lost 4 bases and J lost 5 bases. Germline CDR1 reads MGHRA; CDR2 reads YSYEKL. The CDR3 sequence is CASSPSPGTEYGYTF. The CDR3, as DNA: TGCGCCAGCAGCCCTTCCCCCGGGACAGAATATGGCTACACCTTC.